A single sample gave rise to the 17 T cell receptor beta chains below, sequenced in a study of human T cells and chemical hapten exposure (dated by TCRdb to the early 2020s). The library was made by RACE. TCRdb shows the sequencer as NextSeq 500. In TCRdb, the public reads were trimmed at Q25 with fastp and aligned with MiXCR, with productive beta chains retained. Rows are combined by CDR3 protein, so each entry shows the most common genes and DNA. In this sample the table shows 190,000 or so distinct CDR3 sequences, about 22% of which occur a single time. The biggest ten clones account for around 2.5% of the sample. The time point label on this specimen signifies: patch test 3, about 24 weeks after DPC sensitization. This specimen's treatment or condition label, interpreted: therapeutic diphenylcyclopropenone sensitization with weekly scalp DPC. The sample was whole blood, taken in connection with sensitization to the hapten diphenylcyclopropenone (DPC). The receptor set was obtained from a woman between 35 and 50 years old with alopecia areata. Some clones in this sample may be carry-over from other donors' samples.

The CDR3 protein is CASSRGLAGANTGELFF. The CDR3 DNA is TGTGCCAGCTCGCGCGGACTAGCGGGCGCGAACACCGGGGAGCTGTTTTTT. The chain links TRBV27 to TRBJ2-2; 11 positions match TRBD2. Germline CDR1 MNHEY, CDR2 SMNVEV (reference sequence). CDR3 length equals 17 residues. V shed 8 bases and J 0 bases; nucleotides not matched to a gene: 8.

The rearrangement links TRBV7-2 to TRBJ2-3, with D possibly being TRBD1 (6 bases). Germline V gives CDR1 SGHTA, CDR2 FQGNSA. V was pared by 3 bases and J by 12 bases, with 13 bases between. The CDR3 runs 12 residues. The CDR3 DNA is TGTGCCAGCAGCTTGACCGGGACAAGCCAGTATTTT. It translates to CASSLTGTSQYF. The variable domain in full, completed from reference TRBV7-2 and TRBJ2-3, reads GAGVSQSPSNKVTEKGKDVELRCDPISGHTALYWYRQSLGQGLEFLIYFQGNSAPDKSGLPSDRFSAERTGGSVSTLTIQRTQQEDSAVYLCASSLTGTSQYFGPGTRLTVL.

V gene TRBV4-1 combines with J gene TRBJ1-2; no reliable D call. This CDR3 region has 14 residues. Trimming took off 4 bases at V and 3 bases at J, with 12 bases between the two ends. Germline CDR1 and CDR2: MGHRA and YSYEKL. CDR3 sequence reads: CASSPTLTHYGYTF. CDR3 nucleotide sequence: TGCGCCAGCAGCCCCACTCTGACACACTATGGCTACACCTTC.

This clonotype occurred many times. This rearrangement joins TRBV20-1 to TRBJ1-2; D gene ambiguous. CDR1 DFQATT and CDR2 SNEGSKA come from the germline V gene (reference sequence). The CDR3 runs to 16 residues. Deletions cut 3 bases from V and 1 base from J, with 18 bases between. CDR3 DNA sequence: TGCAGTGCTAGCAACCTACTCTGGGCCGATAACTATGGCTACACCTTC. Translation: CSASNLLWADNYGYTF.

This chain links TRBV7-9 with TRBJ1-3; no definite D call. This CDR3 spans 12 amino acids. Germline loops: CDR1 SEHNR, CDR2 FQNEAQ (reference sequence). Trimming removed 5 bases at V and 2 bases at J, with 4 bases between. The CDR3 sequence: CASSRTGNTIYF. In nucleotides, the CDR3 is TGTGCCAGCAGCAGGACTGGAAACACCATATATTTT. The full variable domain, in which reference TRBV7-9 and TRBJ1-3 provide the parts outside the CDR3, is DTGVSQNPRHKITKRGQNVTFRCDPISEHNRLYWYRQTLGQGPEFLTYFQNEAQLEKSRLLSDRFSAERPKGSFSTLEIQRTEQGDSAMYLCASSRTGNTIYFGEGSWLTVV.

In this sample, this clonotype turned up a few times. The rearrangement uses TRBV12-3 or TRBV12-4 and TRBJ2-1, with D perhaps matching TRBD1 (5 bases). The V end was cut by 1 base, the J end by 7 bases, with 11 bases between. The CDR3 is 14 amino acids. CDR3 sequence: CASSLVGARNEQFF. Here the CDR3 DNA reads TGTGCCAGCAGTTTAGTAGGGGCGAGGAATGAGCAGTTCTTC.

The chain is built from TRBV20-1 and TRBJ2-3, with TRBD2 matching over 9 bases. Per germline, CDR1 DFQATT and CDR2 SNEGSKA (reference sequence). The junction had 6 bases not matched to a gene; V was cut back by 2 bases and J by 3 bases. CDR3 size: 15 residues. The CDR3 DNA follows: TGCAGTGCTAGACGGCGGGAGGGCCTAACAGATACGCAGTATTTT. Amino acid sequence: CSARRREGLTDTQYF.

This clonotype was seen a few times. The DNA of the CDR3 is TGTGCCAGCAGTTACTACAGGGGTTTCCAAGAGACCCAGTACTTC. Translated, it gives CASSYYRGFQETQYF. The V gene is TRBV6-5, the J gene TRBJ2-5; 7 bases are a match to TRBD1. This CDR3 comprises 15 residues. The junction had 3 bases not matched to a gene; V was cut back by 1 base and J by 1 base. Germline V gene data show CDR1 as MNHEY and CDR2 as SVGAGI.

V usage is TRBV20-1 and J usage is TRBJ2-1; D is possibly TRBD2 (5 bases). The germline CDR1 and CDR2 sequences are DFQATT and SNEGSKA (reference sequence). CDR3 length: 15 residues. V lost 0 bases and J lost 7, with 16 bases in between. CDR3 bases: TGCAGTGCTAGAGATTCAGGAGCGGATCTTAATGAGCAGTTCTTC. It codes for CSARDSGADLNEQFF.

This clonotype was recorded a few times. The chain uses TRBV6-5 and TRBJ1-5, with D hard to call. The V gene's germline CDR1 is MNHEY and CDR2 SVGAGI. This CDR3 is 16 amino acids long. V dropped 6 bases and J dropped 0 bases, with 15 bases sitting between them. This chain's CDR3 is CASSSGGFYSNQPQHF. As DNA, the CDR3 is TGTGCCAGCAGCTCAGGTGGCTTTTATAGCAATCAGCCCCAGCATTTT.

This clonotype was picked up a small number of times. The CDR3 spells CASSVGVWGASYNEQFF. DNA for the CDR3: TGTGCCAGCAGCGTAGGCGTCTGGGGGGCCTCCTACAATGAGCAGTTCTTC. The chain combines TRBV9 with TRBJ2-1, with D perhaps given as TRBD1 or TRBD2 (6 bases each). There are 17 residues in the CDR3. V was trimmed by 0 bases and J by 0 bases, leaving 13 bases between them. Germline V CDR1 and CDR2: SGDLS, YYNGEE.

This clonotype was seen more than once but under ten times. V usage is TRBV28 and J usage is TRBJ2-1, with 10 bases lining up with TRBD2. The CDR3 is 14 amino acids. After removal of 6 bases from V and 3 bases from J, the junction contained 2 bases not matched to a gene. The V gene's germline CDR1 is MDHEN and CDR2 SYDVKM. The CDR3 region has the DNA TGTGCCAGCAGGTTAGCGGGAGGCTACAATGAGCAGTTCTTC. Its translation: CASRLAGGYNEQFF.

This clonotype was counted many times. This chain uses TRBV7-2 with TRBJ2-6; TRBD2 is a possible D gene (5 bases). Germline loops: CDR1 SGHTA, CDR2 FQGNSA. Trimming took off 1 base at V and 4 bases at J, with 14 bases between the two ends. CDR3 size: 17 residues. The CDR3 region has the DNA TGTGCCAGCAGCTTAGAGGGTGCGGGCCGCGGGGCCAACGTCCTGACTTTC. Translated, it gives CASSLEGAGRGANVLTF.

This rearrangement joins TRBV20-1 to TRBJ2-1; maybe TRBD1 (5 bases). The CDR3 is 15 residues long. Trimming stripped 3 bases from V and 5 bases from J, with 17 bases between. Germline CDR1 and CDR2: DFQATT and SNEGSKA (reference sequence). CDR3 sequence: CSASPQGSHNNEQFF. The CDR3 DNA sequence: TGCAGTGCTAGTCCCCAGGGTAGCCACAACAATGAGCAGTTCTTC.

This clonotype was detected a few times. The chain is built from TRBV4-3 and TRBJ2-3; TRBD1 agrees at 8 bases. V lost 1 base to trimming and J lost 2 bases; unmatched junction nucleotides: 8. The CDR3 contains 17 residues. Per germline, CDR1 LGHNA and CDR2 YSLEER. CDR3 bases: TGCGCCAGCAGCCAAGCCCCCTCAGGGGGCAACACAGATACGCAGTATTTT. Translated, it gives CASSQAPSGGNTDTQYF.

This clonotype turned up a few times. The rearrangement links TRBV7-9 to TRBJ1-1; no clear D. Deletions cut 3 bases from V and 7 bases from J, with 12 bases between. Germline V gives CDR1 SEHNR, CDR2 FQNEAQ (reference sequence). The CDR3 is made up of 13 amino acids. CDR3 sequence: CASSLSGKGEAFF. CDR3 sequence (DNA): TGTGCCAGCAGCTTGTCCGGGAAGGGTGAAGCTTTCTTT.

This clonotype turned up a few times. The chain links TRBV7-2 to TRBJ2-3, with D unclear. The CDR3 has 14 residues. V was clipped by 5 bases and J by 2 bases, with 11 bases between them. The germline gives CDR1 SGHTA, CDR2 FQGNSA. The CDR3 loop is CASSPLWNTDTQYF. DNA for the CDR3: TGTGCCAGCAGCCCGCTGTGGAACACAGATACGCAGTATTTT. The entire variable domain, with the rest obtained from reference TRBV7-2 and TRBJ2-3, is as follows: GAGVSQSPSNKVTEKGKDVELRCDPISGHTALYWYRQSLGQGLEFLIYFQGNSAPDKSGLPSDRFSAERTGGSVSTLTIQRTQQEDSAVYLCASSPLWNTDTQYFGPGTRLTVL.